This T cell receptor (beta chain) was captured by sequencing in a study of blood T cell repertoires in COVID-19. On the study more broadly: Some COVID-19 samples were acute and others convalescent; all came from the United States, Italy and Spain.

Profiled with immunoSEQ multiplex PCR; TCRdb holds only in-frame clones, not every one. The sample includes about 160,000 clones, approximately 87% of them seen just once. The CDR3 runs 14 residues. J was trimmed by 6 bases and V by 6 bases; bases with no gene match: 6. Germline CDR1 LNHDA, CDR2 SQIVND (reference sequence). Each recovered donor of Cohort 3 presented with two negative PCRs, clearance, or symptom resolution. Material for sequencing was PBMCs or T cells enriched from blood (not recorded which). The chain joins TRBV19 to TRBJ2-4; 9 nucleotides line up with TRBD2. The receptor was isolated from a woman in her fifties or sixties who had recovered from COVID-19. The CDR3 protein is CASRLAGTPNIQYF. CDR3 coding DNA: TGTGCCAGTAGGCTAGCGGGGACCCCAAACATTCAGTACTTC.